The 4 T cell receptor beta chains below all came from one sample that was sequenced in a study of metastatic and nonmetastatic thyroid tumors. TCRdb used MiXCR to call clones anew from the PCR reads. The sample comprises some 12,000 clones, 30% to 35% of which are singletons, and about 12% rests with the top ten. Among the patients, none had received any treatment before thyroid surgery. The sample consisted of tumor tissue. The source is a female donor with papillary thyroid cancer or a benign thyroid nodule (not recorded which). Some clones in this sample may be carry-over from other donors' samples.

The rearrangement links TRBV28 to TRBJ2-6; no clear D gene. Germline V CDR1 and CDR2: MDHEN, SYDVKM. V was cut by 5 bases and J by 3 bases, with 14 bases left in between. The CDR3 is made up of 16 amino acids. CDR3 amino acids: CASSPGLLGGANVLTF. CDR3 coding DNA: TGTGCCAGCAGTCCGGGCCTCCTAGGTGGGGCCAACGTCCTGACTTTC. The complete variable domain, with remaining parts taken from reference TRBV28 and TRBJ2-6, reads DVKVTQSSRYLVKRTGEKVFLECVQDMDHENMFWYRQDPGLGLRLIYFSYDVKMKEKGDIPEGYSVSREKKERFSLILESASTNQTSMYLCASSPGLLGGANVLTFGAGSRLTVL.

The CDR3 nucleotides are TGTGCCAAGTTCTCCCGGGACAGCTCCTACGAGCAGTACTTC. This gives the protein CAKFSRDSSYEQYF. This chain connects TRBV6-1 to TRBJ2-7, with 7 nucleotides matching TRBD1. The junction had 9 bases not matched to a gene; V was cut back by 10 bases and J by 0 bases. The germline V gene has CDR1 MNHNS and CDR2 SASEGT. The CDR3 covers 14 residues.

By share, this clone ranks as medium-sized. V gene TRBV10-1 combines with J gene TRBJ2-3; TRBD2 matches 14 bases. The CDR3 length is 19 residues. Trimming removed 4 bases from V and 2 bases from J; junction bases left unmatched: 11. In germline, CDR1 is WNHNN, CDR2 SYGVQD (reference sequence). This CDR3 is CASSGPTSGRAYDTDTQYF. The DNA of the CDR3 is TGCGCCAGCAGTGGGCCGACTAGCGGGAGGGCCTATGACACAGATACGCAGTATTTT.

In this sample, this clone turned up a few times. This chain connects TRBV6-2 or TRBV6-3 to TRBJ1-1; D unclear. The CDR3 contains 12 residues. Germline CDR1 and CDR2: MNHEY and SVGEGT. The V gene lost 1 base and the J gene lost 7 bases, with 7 bases spanning the gap. CDR3 nucleotides: TGTGCCAGCAGTTACTTGGGCCTTGAAGCTTTCTTT. Protein: CASSYLGLEAFF.